A selection of T cell receptor beta chains follows, all from one sample in a study of blood T cell repertoires in COVID-19. The protocol was immunoSEQ multiplex PCR, while the TCRdb copy is restricted to in-frame clones and leaves out a portion. The sample contains more than 65,000 clones, about four fifths of which appear only once. The sequenced sample was peripheral blood. Receptors originate from a woman aged 80 or over with acute or convalescent COVID-19. Each CDR3 is given with its conserved first and last residue. Not all rows give a size; the values are once, few, many and, for expanded clones, a class.

j_gene	v_gene	abundance	CDR3aa
TRBJ2-1	TRBV20-1	few	CSARGRDLGFF
TRBJ1-1	TRBV10-3	.	CAISEFGGNTEAFF
TRBJ1-2	TRBV29-1	.	CSVEKQGGYGYTF
TRBJ2-5	TRBV15	.	CATSRVSGVDETQYF
TRBJ2-1	TRBV5-1	few	CASSLLAGGYNEQFF
TRBJ1-3	TRBV25-1	.	CASSGVGTGPGNTIYF
TRBJ2-3	TRBV5-1	.	CASSLVGGLADTQYF
TRBJ2-3	TRBV30	few	CAWSLGQGDTDTQYF
TRBJ1-5	TRBV18	.	CASSPFTDNNQPQHF
TRBJ2-1	TRBV5-4	.	CASSISPRPDNEQFF